The rows below give T cell receptor beta chains drawn from one sample of a study of T cell responses to AZD1222 COVID-19 vaccine. Libraries were prepared by immunoSEQ multiplex PCR; TCRdb keeps only in-frame clonotypes and omits some of them. The sample lists approximately 120,000 clones, more than 70% occurring once. The sample here was peripheral blood, taken on day 0 of AZD1222 vaccination. The receptors derive from an adult in good health. Each CDR3 is given with its conserved first and last residue.

TRBV4-1	TRBJ2-7	CASSQPGELYEQYF
TRBV18	TRBJ2-5	CASSPRDDTQYF
TRBV6-2/TRBV6-3	TRBJ1-5	CASSYPTGQGASQPQHF
TRBV7-6	TRBJ2-1	CVSSPRTSVAASYNEQFF
TRBV19	TRBJ1-1	CASRPGAIFMNTEAFF
TRBV5-1	TRBJ1-6	CASSGGIPNSPLHF
TRBV28	TRBJ2-7	CASSLALIFYEQYF
TRBV28	TRBJ2-3	CASRASGGTDTQYF
TRBV7-9	TRBJ1-1	CASSLTGQMNTEAFF
TRBV7-9	TRBJ1-2	CASSLGQGNYGYTF
TRBV6-5	TRBJ1-5	CASSLNSNQPQHF
TRBV7-2	TRBJ2-7	CASSSRVQGGEQYF
TRBV7-3	TRBJ2-1	CASSLLTGGYQFF
TRBV2	TRBJ2-2	CASSTSGINTGELFF
TRBV12-5	TRBJ1-4	CASGLVGHTKREKLFF